This entry is about one T cell receptor beta chain. Original methodology: Reference gene primer amplification yielded estimated nucleated cell counts. Sequenced by immunoSEQ multiplex PCR; TCRdb stores in-frame clones only, minus some. That table is the source of V, J and clone size, and D and trimming were worked out from the DNA. Among about 200,000 clones listed, 85% to 90% were seen once. This record comes from a study of blood T cell repertoires in COVID-19. Study-wide background: The study drew acute and convalescent COVID-19 samples from the United States, Italy and Spain. PBMCs, B-cell-depleted T cells, or T cells were the source of the cDNA or gDNA that made up the material.

This TCR derives from a woman in her seventies with acute or convalescent COVID-19. The sequenced material came from peripheral blood.

The CDR3 here is CASSLGQAPEKLFF. Written as DNA, the CDR3 is TGTGCCAGCAGCTTAGGACAGGCCCCGGAGAAACTGTTTTTT. This chain joins TRBV7-8 and TRBJ1-4; maybe TRBD1 (6 bases). CDR1 and CDR2 from the germline V gene are SGHVS and FQNEAQ. V gave up 1 base and J gave up 11 bases, with 14 bases separating them. This CDR3 contains 14 residues.